This T cell receptor beta chain comes out of a study of PD-L1 blockade in urothelial cancer. Study in general: Blood analysis took place 3 weeks (second dose) and 6 weeks after treatment start.

The templates were synthetic TCR analogs, and they were spiked into each PCR. Sequencing used immunoSEQ multiplex PCR; TCRdb keeps in-frame clones, though not all of them. The table includes 70,000 to 75,000 clones, roughly nine tenths detected once. The study enrolled patients with locally advanced or metastatic urothelial carcinoma. Losses at the gene ends were 5 bases for V and 7 bases for J; bases not matched to a gene: 7. In germline, CDR1 is SEHNR, CDR2 FQNEAQ (reference sequence). The CDR3 has 13 amino acids. The sample was PBMCs, taken around atezolizumab (anti-PD-L1) treatment. The clonotype comes from a man aged 55 to 70 with urothelial cancer. The genes are TRBV7-9 and TRBJ1-2; 7 bases are a match to TRBD1. The CDR3 sequence is CASSDRAGGGYTF. The CDR3 DNA sequence: TGTGCCAGCAGCGACAGGGCGGGAGGTGGCTACACCTTC.